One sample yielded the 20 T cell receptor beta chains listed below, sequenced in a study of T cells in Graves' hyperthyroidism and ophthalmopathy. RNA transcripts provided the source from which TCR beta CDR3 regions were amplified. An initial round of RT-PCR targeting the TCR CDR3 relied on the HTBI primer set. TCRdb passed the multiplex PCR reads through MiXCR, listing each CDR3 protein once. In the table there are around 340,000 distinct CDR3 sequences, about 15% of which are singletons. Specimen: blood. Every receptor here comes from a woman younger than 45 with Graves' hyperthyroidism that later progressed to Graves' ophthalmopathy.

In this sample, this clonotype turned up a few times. CDR3 DNA: TGTGCCAGTAGTATCGGTTTCGGGGAGCTGTTTTTT. Amino acids: CASSIGFGELFF. This sequence joins TRBV19 and TRBJ2-2; D uncertain. Germline CDR1 is LNHDA and CDR2 is SQIVND (reference sequence). Trimming pared 3 bases from V and 7 bases from J, leaving 6 bases between. This CDR3 has 12 residues.

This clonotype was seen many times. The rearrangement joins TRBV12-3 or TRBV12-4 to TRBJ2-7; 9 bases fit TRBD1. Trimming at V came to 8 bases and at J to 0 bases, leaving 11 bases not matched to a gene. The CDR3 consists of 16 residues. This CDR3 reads CASSQTGTGLSYEQYF. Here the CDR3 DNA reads TGTGCCAGCTCACAGACCGGGACAGGGCTCTCCTACGAGCAGTACTTC.

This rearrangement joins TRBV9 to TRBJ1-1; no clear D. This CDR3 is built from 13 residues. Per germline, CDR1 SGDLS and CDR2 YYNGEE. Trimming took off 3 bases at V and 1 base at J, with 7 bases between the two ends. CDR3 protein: CASSDAPNTEAFF. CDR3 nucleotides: TGTGCCAGCAGCGACGCCCCGAACACTGAAGCTTTCTTT.

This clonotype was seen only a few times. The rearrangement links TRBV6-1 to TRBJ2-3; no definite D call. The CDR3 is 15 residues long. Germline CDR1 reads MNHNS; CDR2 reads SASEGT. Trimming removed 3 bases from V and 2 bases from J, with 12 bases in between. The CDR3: CASSEGPPFTDTQYF. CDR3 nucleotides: TGTGCCAGCAGTGAGGGCCCGCCATTCACAGATACGCAGTATTTT.

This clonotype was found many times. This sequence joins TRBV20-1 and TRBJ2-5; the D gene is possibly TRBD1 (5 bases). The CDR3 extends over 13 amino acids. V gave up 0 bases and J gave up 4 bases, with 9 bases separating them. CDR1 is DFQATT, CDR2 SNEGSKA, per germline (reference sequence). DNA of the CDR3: TGCAGTGCTAGAGAAAACAGGAGAGAGACCCAGTACTTC. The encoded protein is CSARENRRETQYF.

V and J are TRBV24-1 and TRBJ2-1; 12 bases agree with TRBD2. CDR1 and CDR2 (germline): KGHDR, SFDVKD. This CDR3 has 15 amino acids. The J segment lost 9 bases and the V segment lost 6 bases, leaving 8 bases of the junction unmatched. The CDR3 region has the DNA TGTGCCACCAGTTTTACTAGCGGGGGGCTACTTGAGCAGTTCTTC. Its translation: CATSFTSGGLLEQFF.

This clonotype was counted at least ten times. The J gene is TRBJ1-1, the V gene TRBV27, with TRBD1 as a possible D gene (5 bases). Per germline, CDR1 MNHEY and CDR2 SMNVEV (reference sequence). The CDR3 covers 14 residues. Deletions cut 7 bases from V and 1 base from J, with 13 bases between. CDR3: CASTSGTGNTEAFF. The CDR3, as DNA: TGTGCCAGCACCTCCGGGACCGGGAACACTGAAGCTTTCTTT.

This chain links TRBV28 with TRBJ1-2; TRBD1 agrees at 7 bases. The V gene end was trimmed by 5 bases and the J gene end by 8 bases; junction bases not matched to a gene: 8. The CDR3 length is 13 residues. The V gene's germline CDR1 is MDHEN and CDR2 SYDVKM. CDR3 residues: CASSGPGGWGYTF. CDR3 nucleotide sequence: TGTGCCAGCAGTGGTCCAGGGGGTTGGGGCTACACCTTC.

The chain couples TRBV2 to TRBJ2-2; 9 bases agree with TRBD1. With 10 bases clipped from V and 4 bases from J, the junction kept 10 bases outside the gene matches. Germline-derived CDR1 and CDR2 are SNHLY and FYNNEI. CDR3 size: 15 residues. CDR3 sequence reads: CATAGTGKGTGELFF. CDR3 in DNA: TGTGCCACGGCCGGGACAGGGAAGGGCACCGGGGAGCTGTTTTTT. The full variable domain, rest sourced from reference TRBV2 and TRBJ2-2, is EPEVTQTPSHQVTQMGQEVILRCVPISNHLYFYWYRQILGQKVEFLVSFYNNEISEKSEIFDDQFSVERPDGSNFTLKIRSTKLEDSAMYFCATAGTGKGTGELFFGEGSRLTVL.

CDR3 protein: CASSQDLGNEQFF. DNA of the CDR3: TGTGCCAGCAGCCAAGATTTAGGAAATGAGCAGTTCTTC. This chain links TRBV14 with TRBJ2-1; D unclear. The CDR3 extends over 13 amino acids. CDR1 SGHDN and CDR2 FVKESK come from the germline V gene. Trimming took 0 bases from V and 7 from J, leaving 7 bases between them.

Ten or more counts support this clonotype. The DNA for the CDR3 is TGTGCCAGCAGTTACCGCAAGACAGCATCTGGAAACACCATATATTTT. This gives the protein CASSYRKTASGNTIYF. The rearrangement uses TRBV6-2 or TRBV6-3 and TRBJ1-3; a possible D gene is TRBD1 (5 bases). In germline, CDR1 is MNHEY, CDR2 SVGEGT. Trimming took 2 bases from V and 1 from J, leaving 12 bases between them. The CDR3 has 16 residues.

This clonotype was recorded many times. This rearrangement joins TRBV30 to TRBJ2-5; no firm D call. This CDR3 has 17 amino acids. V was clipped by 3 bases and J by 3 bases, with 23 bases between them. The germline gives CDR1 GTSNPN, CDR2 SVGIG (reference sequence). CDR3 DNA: TGTGCCTGGAGACCAACCTTCGTAGTCCGGGCAAAAGAGACCCAGTACTTC. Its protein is CAWRPTFVVRAKETQYF.

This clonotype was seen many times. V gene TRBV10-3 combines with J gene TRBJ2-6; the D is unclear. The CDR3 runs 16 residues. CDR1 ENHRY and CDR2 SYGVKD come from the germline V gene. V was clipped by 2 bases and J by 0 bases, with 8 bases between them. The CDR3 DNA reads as TGTGCCATCAGTGAGCCCAGGACCTCTGGGGCCAACGTCCTGACTTTC. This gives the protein CAISEPRTSGANVLTF.

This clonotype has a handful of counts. CDR3 region: CASSPRTGGAGWNEQFF. The CDR3 coding sequence is TGTGCCAGCTCACCACGGACAGGGGGCGCAGGTTGGAATGAGCAGTTCTTC. The V and J genes are TRBV18 and TRBJ2-1; TRBD1 matches at 11 bases. V shed 1 base and J 7 bases; nucleotides not matched to a gene: 9. CDR1 KGHSH and CDR2 LQKENI come from the germline V gene. This CDR3 is built from 17 residues.

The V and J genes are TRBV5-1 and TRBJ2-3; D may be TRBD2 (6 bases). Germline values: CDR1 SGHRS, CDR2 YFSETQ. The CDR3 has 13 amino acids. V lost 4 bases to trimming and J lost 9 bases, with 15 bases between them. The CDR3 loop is CASSLDYSGTQYF. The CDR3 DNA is TGCGCCAGCAGCCTGGACTATTCGGGCACGCAGTATTTT.

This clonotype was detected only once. This CDR3 reads CASSQAIGTGKAYEQYF. In DNA, the CDR3 is TGCGCCAGCAGCCAAGCAATAGGGACAGGGAAAGCCTACGAGCAGTACTTC. The rearrangement joins TRBV4-1 to TRBJ2-7; TRBD1 matches at 9 bases. In germline, CDR1 is MGHRA, CDR2 YSYEKL. The CDR3 is made up of 17 amino acids. The trim removed 1 base at V and 2 bases at J, leaving 9 bases unmatched.

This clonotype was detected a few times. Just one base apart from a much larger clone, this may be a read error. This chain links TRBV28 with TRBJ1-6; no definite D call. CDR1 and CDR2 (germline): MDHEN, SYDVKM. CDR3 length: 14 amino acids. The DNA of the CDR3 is TGTGTCAGCAGTTTAAGCCCCTCAGTTTCACCCCTCCACTTT. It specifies CVSSLSPSVSPLHF.

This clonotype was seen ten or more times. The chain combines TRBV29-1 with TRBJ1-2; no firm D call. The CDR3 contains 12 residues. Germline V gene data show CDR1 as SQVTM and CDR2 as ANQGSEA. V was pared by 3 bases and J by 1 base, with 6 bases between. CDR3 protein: CSVDTSNYGYTF. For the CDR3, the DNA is TGCAGCGTTGACACTAGTAACTATGGCTACACCTTC. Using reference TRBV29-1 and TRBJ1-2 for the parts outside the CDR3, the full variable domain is SAVISQKPSRDICQRGTSLTIQCQVDSQVTMMFWYRQQPGQSLTLIATANQGSEATYESGFVIDKFPISRPNLTFSTLTVSNMSPEDSSIYLCSVDTSNYGYTFGSGTRLTVV.

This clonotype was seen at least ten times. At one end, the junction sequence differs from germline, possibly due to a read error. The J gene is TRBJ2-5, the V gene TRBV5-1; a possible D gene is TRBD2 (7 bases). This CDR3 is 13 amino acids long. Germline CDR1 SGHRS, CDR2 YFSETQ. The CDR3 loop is CASSLGGPETQYF. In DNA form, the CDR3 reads TGTGCCAGCAGCCTGGGGGGGCCGGAGACCCAGTACTTC. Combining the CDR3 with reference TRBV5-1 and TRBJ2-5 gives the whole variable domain KAGVTQTPRYLIKTRGQQVTLSCSPISGHRSVSWYQQTPGQGLQFLFEYFSETQRNKGNFPGRFSGRQFSNSRSEMNVSTLELGDSALYLCASSLGGPETQYFGPGTRLLVL.

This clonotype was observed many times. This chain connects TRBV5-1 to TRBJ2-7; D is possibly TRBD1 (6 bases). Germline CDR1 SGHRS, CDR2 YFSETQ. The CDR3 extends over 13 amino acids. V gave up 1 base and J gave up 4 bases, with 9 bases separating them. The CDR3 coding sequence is TGCGCCAGCAGCTTGTACACAGGGTACGAGCAGTACTTC. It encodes CASSLYTGYEQYF.